Sequencing of this T cell receptor beta chain was carried out in a study of graft-versus-host responses after intestinal transplantation. This CDR3 spans 13 amino acids. Germline lookup yields CDR1 SEHNR and CDR2 FQNEAQ (reference sequence). J was trimmed by 5 bases and V by 7 bases; bases with no gene match: 2. The study's findings and limits: GvH clone levels peaked in circulation, and this peak was associated with early post-transplant HvG declines. GvH clones occurred in recipient marrow; some first appeared in ileum or blood.

Graft material was processed, releasing intraepithelial and lamina propria lymphocytes. Method: immunoSEQ multiplex PCR; TCRdb's copy keeps in-frame clones and lacks some. Among roughly 16,000 clones listed, roughly 84% were seen once. For this clone: What it binds is not known.

This sequence joins TRBV7-9 and TRBJ2-2, with 9 bases matching TRBD2. Sample: ileum tissue, taken roughly 620 days after intestinal transplantation. The clonotype was recovered from a human patient who received an intestinal transplant, so some T cells may come from the graft donor. The CDR3 DNA reads TGTGCCAGCATCCTAGCGGGAACCGGGGAGCTGTTTTTT. Translation gives CASILAGTGELFF.